What follows is one T cell receptor (beta chain) and its context. The Seattle patients joined while their infection was active and were tracked longitudinally afterward. The germline V gene has CDR1 SGHTA and CDR2 FQGTGA. The CDR3 runs to 16 residues. Trimming took 1 base from V and 1 from J; bases not matched to a gene: 5. Clones were sequenced by immunoSEQ multiplex PCR, and TCRdb holds only the in-frame ones, with some missing. The sample consists of fewer than 350,000 clones, approximately 92% of them appearing once. These data come from a study of blood T cell repertoires in COVID-19. Study overall: Sites in the United States, Italy and Spain provided acute and convalescent COVID-19 samples. In each case, the material was cDNA or gDNA derived from T cells, B-cell-depleted T cells, or PBMCs.

The rearrangement links TRBV7-3 to TRBJ2-3; 7 nucleotides line up with TRBD2. This sequence originates from a woman aged 25 to 39 with COVID-19, enrolled during active disease. The sample was peripheral blood. CDR3 sequence: CASSLSLSGGTDTQYF. CDR3 bases: TGTGCCAGCAGCTTAAGTCTCAGCGGGGGCACAGATACGCAGTATTTT. Full variable domain (rest looked up from reference TRBV7-3 and TRBJ2-3): GAGVSQTPSNKVTEKGKYVELRCDPISGHTALYWYRQSLGQGPEFLIYFQGTGAADDSGLPNDRFFAVRPEGSVSTLKIQRTERGDSAVYLCASSLSLSGGTDTQYFGPGTRLTVL.